These T cell receptor beta chains were read from a single sample in a study of blood T cell repertoires in COVID-19. This table comes from immunoSEQ multiplex PCR, and its TCRdb copy is limited to in-frame clones, with some not included. The profile shows 150,000 to 200,000 clones, roughly 87% of them singletons. Material for sequencing was PBMCs or T cells enriched from blood (not recorded which). These receptors came from a man aged 45-60 years who had recovered from COVID-19. The CDR3 runs from the conserved cysteine through the conserved F or W. Not every row has a clone size; where given, it reads once, few, many or a size class.

clone_size cdr3_length v_call cdr3_aa
NA 17 TRBV11-2 CASSHGRLLAEQETQYF
NA 13 TRBV2 CAITTGGLEPQHF
NA 15 TRBV11-2 CASSSDRGRGETQYF
NA 15 TRBV7-6 CASSLGTNNNSPLHF
once 15 TRBV5-6 CASSLDRGNTDTQYF
NA 15 TRBV5-1 CASSLLAGMNNEQFF
NA 13 TRBV18 CASSPLGVDEQFF
once 13 TRBV18 CASSRRVSYGYTF
NA 14 TRBV28 CASSLTGPLYEQYF
NA 16 TRBV28 CASTHLFPGGKSPLHF
NA 14 TRBV19 CASRRESGANVLTF
NA 15 TRBV5-1 CASSPGLSSYNEQFF
NA 14 TRBV14 CASSQEMYQGTQYF
NA 14 TRBV9 CASNQGAAGSPLHF
NA 17 TRBV5-6 CASSLTITSGTNEKLFF
NA 19 TRBV5-1 CASSPRTSGGLTSTDTQYF
NA 13 TRBV5-1 CASSRGLEETQYF
NA 15 TRBV5-4 CASSLARGSQETQYF
NA 12 TRBV18 CASSRTGREQYF
once 14 TRBV12-5 CASGSGGLNQPQHF
once 15 TRBV5-1 CASSLGQAMTDTQYF
NA 20 TRBV27 CASSSLGRKTSGGFFNEQFF
NA 17 TRBV12-2 CASRFSRKQTLNTESFF
NA 11 TRBV11-2 CASSFLYGYTF
NA 14 TRBV27 CASSRDRGGYEQYF
NA 16 TRBV4-2 CASSQTTSGRSYEQYF
once 13 TRBV30 CAWTGQANSPLHF
few 14 TRBV2 CASRAQGNYNEQFF
NA 17 TRBV30 CAWSTQAGGSYNSPLHF
NA 16 TRBV18 CASSPSKGTGQNEQYF
NA 16 TRBV28 CASVPFGGTGTDGYTF
NA 14 TRBV24-1 CATSDLGQGDEQFF
NA 16 TRBV25-1 CASSENLAGGNYEQYF
NA 14 TRBV5-1 CASSYGLYTDTQYF
NA 16 TRBV6-5 CASSYSGDRGFNEQFF
once 13 TRBV29-1 CSYGTGRNTEAFF
NA 14 TRBV15 CATSRVGGNYGYTF
NA 13 TRBV10-3 CAISEGGDYEQYF
few 15 TRBV6-5 CASSYRGGALAEQFF
NA 14 TRBV2 CASTRDTLNYGYTF
NA 17 TRBV5-4 CASSLATAGGNTGELFF
few 14 TRBV25-1 CASSEWGGNQPQHF
NA 14 TRBV28 CASSMSGRINEQFF
NA 15 TRBV9 CASSPVRQGADMQYF
once 15 TRBV28 CASSLGLNSGNTIYF
once 13 TRBV19 CASSGGWGRELHF
NA 15 TRBV19 CASSIGGNLNQPQHF
NA 15 TRBV5-5 CASSKTSVMNTEAFF
NA 14 TRBV18 CASSPGRGHEKLFF
NA 15 TRBV5-6 CASSSTGHLNYGYTF